This T cell receptor beta chain emerged from a study of T cell clonality in common variable immunodeficiency. The J segment lost 4 bases and the V segment lost 5 bases, leaving 8 bases of the junction unmatched. The CDR3 contains 15 residues. Germline assignment: CDR1 LNHDA and CDR2 SQIVND (reference sequence). This clone occurred a few times. The antigen is unknown. The read ends 3 residues early relative to the CDR3; the germline J gene fills the gap. Overall study findings and caveats: In common variable immunodeficiency, TCR beta chains reportedly carried fewer deletions and N-nucleotide insertions.

Profiled with immunoSEQ multiplex PCR; TCRdb holds only in-frame clones, not every one. The repertoire consists of about 20,000 clones, none detected only once. The chain combines TRBV19 with TRBJ1-3; 7 positions match TRBD1. The sample taken for sequencing was peripheral blood mononuclear cells. This receptor was identified in a human donor with common variable immunodeficiency. The CDR3 sequence: CASSALTGVGNTIYF. The covered CDR3 bases are TGTGCCAGTAGTGCCCTCACAGGGGTCGGAAACACC.